The next 9 T cell receptor beta chains were all read from a single sample in a study of PD-L1 blockade in urothelial cancer. The time point is: pretreatment peripheral blood. Using immunoSEQ multiplex PCR, the repertoire was profiled, and TCRdb retains in-frame clones only, with some absent. The table includes 43,000 or so clones, 65% to 85% detected once. Sequencing was performed on PBMCs, taken around atezolizumab (anti-PD-L1) treatment. All receptors come from a man aged 60-69 years with urothelial cancer.

This chain joins TRBV5-1 and TRBJ2-7, with 9 nucleotides matching TRBD1. The J segment lost 3 bases and the V segment lost 2 bases, leaving 3 bases of the junction unmatched. Germline values: CDR1 SGHRS, CDR2 YFSETQ. The length of the CDR3 is 14 residues. Here the CDR3 DNA reads TGCGCCAGCAGCTTCACAGGGGGCTTCTACGAGCAGTACTTC. Protein product: CASSFTGGFYEQYF. Using reference TRBV5-1 and TRBJ2-7 for the parts outside the CDR3, the full variable domain is KAGVTQTPRYLIKTRGQQVTLSCSPISGHRSVSWYQQTPGQGLQFLFEYFSETQRNKGNFPGRFSGRQFSNSRSEMNVSTLELGDSALYLCASSFTGGFYEQYFGPGTRLTVT.

The V call is TRBV5-1, the J call TRBJ1-4; D is perhaps TRBD1 (6 bases). CDR3 length: 14 residues. Trimming removed 1 base at V and 6 bases at J, with 10 bases between. Germline V gene sequence: CDR1 SGHRS, CDR2 YFSETQ. The CDR3 loop is CASSLSGVDEKLFF. In DNA, the CDR3 is TGCGCCAGCAGCTTGTCAGGGGTTGATGAAAAACTGTTTTTT.

The chain recombines TRBV7-2 with TRBJ2-1, with D perhaps matching TRBD2 (5 bases). Germline V gene sequence: CDR1 SGHTA, CDR2 FQGNSA. The CDR3 sequence is 14 residues long. V lost 1 base, J lost 7 bases, and 11 bases lay in between. CDR3 in DNA: TGTGCCAGCAGCTTAGTGGTCCGGGGTAATGAGCAGTTCTTC. The encoded protein is CASSLVVRGNEQFF.

Only one count was recorded for this clone. The chain uses TRBV5-1 and TRBJ2-1; TRBD2 aligns across 12 bases. V lost 1 base to trimming and J lost 9 bases; unmatched junction nucleotides: 5. The CDR3 covers 15 residues. Germline lookup yields CDR1 SGHRS and CDR2 YFSETQ. The CDR3 is CASSLRLAGDGEQFF. In nucleotides, the CDR3 is TGCGCCAGCAGCTTGCGACTAGCGGGGGACGGTGAGCAGTTCTTC.

The chain uses TRBV5-1 and TRBJ2-6; 8 bases agree with TRBD1. The CDR3 runs 16 residues. The germline gives CDR1 SGHRS, CDR2 YFSETQ. Trimming at V came to 4 bases and at J to 4 bases, leaving 7 bases not matched to a gene. CDR3 sequence reads: CASSPRGPSGANVLTF. CDR3 nucleotide sequence: TGCGCCAGCAGCCCCAGGGGGCCGTCAGGGGCCAACGTCCTGACTTTC.

This clone has just a few counts. The chain combines TRBV4-1 with TRBJ1-2; maybe TRBD1 (6 bases). The CDR3 contains 13 residues. The V gene lost 6 bases and the J gene lost 8 bases, with 16 bases spanning the gap. Germline assignment: CDR1 MGHRA and CDR2 YSYEKL. Here the CDR3 reads CASSPGTYGGYTF. The DNA for the CDR3 is TGCGCCAGCAGTCCTGGGACATATGGAGGCTACACCTTC.

The gene calls are TRBV28 and TRBJ2-2; a weak D match, TRBD2 (5 bases). V dropped 3 bases and J dropped 5 bases, with 13 bases sitting between them. The CDR3 sequence is 15 residues long. The germline CDR1 and CDR2 sequences are MDHEN and SYDVKM. CDR3 nucleotide sequence: TGTGCCAGCAGTTTTAACCCCCGAGGGACCGGGGAGCTGTTTTTT. Translation gives CASSFNPRGTGELFF.

The rearrangement joins TRBV6-4 to TRBJ2-1; 9 nucleotides align to TRBD2. V lost 2 bases to trimming and J lost 5 bases; unmatched junction nucleotides: 1. Germline lookup yields CDR1 MRHNA and CDR2 SNTAGT. The CDR3 spans 14 residues. DNA for the CDR3: TGTGCCAGCAGTGACGCGGGGGGGAACAATGAGCAGTTCTTC. This gives the protein CASSDAGGNNEQFF.

The rearrangement links TRBV28 to TRBJ1-4, with 7 bases that match TRBD1. The CDR3 length is 13 residues. Germline CDR1 is MDHEN and CDR2 is SYDVKM. Unmatched junction bases numbered 5, after V lost 6 bases and J lost 7 bases. For the CDR3, the DNA is TGTGCCAGCAGGCTGACAGGGACTGAAAAACTGTTTTTT. Translation: CASRLTGTEKLFF.